Below are 18 T cell receptor beta chains sequenced from a single sample in a study of STAT3 mutations in large granular lymphocyte leukemia (dated by TCRdb to between 2018 and 2020). Study-wide findings and limitations: Every T-LGLL patient showed at least one immunodominant TCRbeta clonotype, and about half showed multiple immunodominant subclonotypes.

No cognate antigen is known for these TCRs. The library came from the immunoSEQ multiplex PCR assay. TCRdb took over this immuneACCESS table, retaining in-frame rearrangements with V and J assigned. Such tables are incomplete; in checked studies, under half of the missing clones stem from an unresolved V gene, and the remainder is unexplained. The sample has around 2,400 clones on record, less than 70% of them singletons. The ten largest clones add up to around four fifths of the sample. The specimen sequenced was peripheral blood mononuclear cells. The receptors derive from a man aged 60 to 69 with T-cell large granular lymphocyte leukemia. Some clones in this sample may be carry-over from other donors' samples. The age is the age at diagnosis.

The rearrangement joins TRBV5-5 to TRBJ2-7; D tentatively reads TRBD1 or TRBD2 (5 bases each). V was shortened by 0 bases and J by 6 bases, with 16 bases between the two germline ends. CDR1 is SGHKS, CDR2 YYEKEE, per germline (reference sequence). The CDR3 runs to 15 residues. The CDR3 DNA reads TGTGCCAGCAGCTTGGGGGGTTTCGGGGCTTTCGAGCAGTACGTC. It is translated as CASSLGGFGAFEQYV.

V is TRBV30 and J is TRBJ2-3; D not resolved. The CDR3 is made up of 14 amino acids. Germline CDR1 and CDR2: GTSNPN and SVGIG (reference sequence). V was clipped by 1 base and J by 4 bases, with 12 bases between them. CDR3 region: CAWSEGLPPDTQYF. In nucleotides, the CDR3 is TGTGCCTGGAGTGAAGGCCTTCCCCCAGATACGCAGTATTTT.

This chain connects TRBV19 to TRBJ1-1; no definite D call. Trimming left V 3 bases short and J 1 base short, with 12 bases between. Germline loops: CDR1 LNHDA, CDR2 SQIVND (reference sequence). The CDR3 is 15 amino acids. The CDR3 sequence is CASSIPGDGNTEAFF. The DNA of the CDR3 is TGTGCCAGTAGTATTCCCGGAGATGGGAACACTGAAGCTTTCTTT.

This clone has just a few counts. The genes are TRBV5-4 and TRBJ2-7; 9 bases map to TRBD1. This CDR3 has 13 amino acids. Germline loops: CDR1 SGHNT, CDR2 YYREEE (reference sequence). With V trimmed by 6 bases and J by 4 bases, 5 bases remained unmatched. The CDR3 nucleotides are TGTGCCAGCACTCCGGGACAGGGTTACGAGCAGTACTTC. Its translation: CASTPGQGYEQYF.

The chain uses TRBV5-4 and TRBJ2-5; 8 bases line up with TRBD1. The length of the CDR3 is 12 residues. V was clipped by 4 bases and J by 4 bases; unmatched bases: 0. Germline V lookup: CDR1 SGHNT, CDR2 YYREEE (reference sequence). The DNA of the CDR3 is TGTGCCAGCAGCGACAGGGGAGAGACCCAGTACTTC. This codes for CASSDRGETQYF. Complete variable domain (other parts from reference TRBV5-4 and TRBJ2-5): ETGVTQSPTHLIKTRGQQVTLRCSSQSGHNTVSWYQQALGQGPQFIFQYYREEENGRGNFPPRFSGLQFPNYSSELNVNALELDDSALYLCASSDRGETQYFGPGTRLLVL.

The rearrangement links TRBV18 to TRBJ2-3, with D unresolved. Germline-derived CDR1 and CDR2 are KGHSH and LQKENI. Between the trimmed V and J ends, which lost 6 bases and 2 bases, there was a span of 15 bases. This CDR3 is 15 amino acids long. The CDR3 reads CASSSDWSLTDTQYF. CDR3 in DNA: TGTGCCAGCTCGTCAGACTGGAGCCTCACAGATACGCAGTATTTT.

The V and J genes are TRBV4-3 and TRBJ2-1; no reliable D call. V was pared by 0 bases and J by 5 bases, with 8 bases between. The CDR3 extends over 14 amino acids. Germline V gene sequence: CDR1 LGHNA, CDR2 YSLEER. The CDR3 DNA sequence: TGCGCCAGCAGCCAAGATTGGGTCGACAATGAGCAGTTCTTC. Translation: CASSQDWVDNEQFF.

This chain joins TRBV30 and TRBJ1-2; 10 bases line up with TRBD1. The length of the CDR3 is 16 residues. In germline, CDR1 is GTSNPN, CDR2 SVGIG (reference sequence). Trimming cost V 7 bases and J 2 bases; bases outside gene matches: 13. CDR3 residues: CAFKGDRGVSNYGYTF. The CDR3 nucleotides are TGTGCCTTTAAAGGGGACAGGGGCGTCTCGAACTATGGCTACACCTTC.

The chain recombines TRBV19 with TRBJ1-1; D gene unclear. Germline CDR1 LNHDA, CDR2 SQIVND (reference sequence). The ends were cut back, 7 bases at V and 4 bases at J, with 22 bases in the middle. The CDR3 spans 16 residues. The CDR3 loop reads CASNSGSVLSTTEAFF. CDR3 coding DNA: TGTGCCAGTAACTCGGGTTCGGTACTTTCGACCACTGAAGCTTTCTTT.

This chain joins TRBV29-1 and TRBJ1-2; 7 bases are shared with TRBD1. J was trimmed by 2 bases and V by 6 bases; bases with no gene match: 6. The CDR3 spans 13 residues. CDR1 SQVTM and CDR2 ANQGSEA come from the germline V gene. CDR3 nucleotide sequence: TGCAGCGTCCGGGACAGAGCAAACTATGGCTACACCTTC. Amino acids: CSVRDRANYGYTF.

V and J are TRBV4-3 and TRBJ2-7; perhaps TRBD2 as D (6 bases). Germline V CDR1 and CDR2: LGHNA, YSLEER. V was cut by 0 bases and J by 7 bases, with 13 bases left in between. The length of the CDR3 is 14 residues. CDR3 sequence reads: CASSQDTQGGEQYV. CDR3 DNA: TGCGCCAGCAGCCAAGATACCCAGGGAGGTGAGCAGTACGTC.

The rearrangement joins TRBV18 to TRBJ1-2; perhaps TRBD1 as D (5 bases). The CDR3 contains 13 residues. Per the germline V gene, CDR1 is KGHSH and CDR2 is LQKENI. Trimming removed 2 bases from V and 6 bases from J, with 10 bases in between. CDR3 amino acids: CASSPTTENGYTF. In DNA form, the CDR3 reads TGTGCCAGCTCACCAACGACAGAGAATGGCTACACCTTC.

Judged by abundance, this clone is medium-sized. The CDR3 here is CASTPGTTVGELFF. Written as DNA, the CDR3 is TGTGCCAGTACCCCAGGGACGACGGTCGGGGAGCTGTTTTTT. The genes are TRBV19 and TRBJ2-2, with D perhaps assigned TRBD1 or TRBD2 (5 bases each). The V end lost 7 bases, the J end lost 7 bases, and 16 bases lay between the germline ends. The CDR3 has 14 amino acids. Germline V CDR1 and CDR2: LNHDA, SQIVND (reference sequence).

The CDR3 nucleotides read TGTGCCTGGAGGGCGGGACCTTATAATTCACCCCTCCACTTT. It yields the protein CAWRAGPYNSPLHF. The V gene is TRBV30, the J gene TRBJ1-6, with a possible D match to TRBD1 (5 bases). This CDR3 has 14 residues. The V and J ends lost 3 bases and 4 bases respectively, with 10 bases between them. Germline V CDR1 and CDR2: GTSNPN, SVGIG (reference sequence).

V usage is TRBV30 and J usage is TRBJ1-1, with TRBD1 matching over 7 bases. This CDR3 has 14 amino acids. After removal of 2 bases from V and 0 bases from J, the junction contained 3 bases not matched to a gene. The germline gives CDR1 GTSNPN, CDR2 SVGIG (reference sequence). CDR3 region: CAWSLTGVNTEAFF. CDR3 nucleotides: TGTGCCTGGAGTTTAACAGGGGTGAACACTGAAGCTTTCTTT.

The rearrangement uses TRBV30 and TRBJ2-7; D uncertain. This CDR3 is built from 11 residues. Trimming left V 1 base short and J 1 base short, with 2 bases between. The germline gives CDR1 GTSNPN, CDR2 SVGIG (reference sequence). The CDR3 DNA sequence: TGTGCCTGGAGTGATTCCTACGAGCAGTACTTC. It translates to CAWSDSYEQYF.

The genes are TRBV29-1 and TRBJ2-1, with D possibly TRBD2 on 6 matching bases. The CDR3 is 14 amino acids. CDR1 SQVTM and CDR2 ANQGSEA come from the germline V gene. The V gene lost 6 bases and the J gene lost 4 bases, with 16 bases spanning the gap. CDR3 sequence reads: CSVVWDGGYNEQFF. The DNA for the CDR3 is TGCAGCGTGGTTTGGGACGGGGGATACAATGAGCAGTTCTTC.

V usage is TRBV18 and J usage is TRBJ2-5; D is perhaps TRBD2 (6 bases). V shed 2 bases and J shed 4 bases, with 17 bases lying between them. Germline V gene sequence: CDR1 KGHSH, CDR2 LQKENI. This CDR3 contains 16 residues. The CDR3 here is CASSPTSPGRGETQYF. DNA of the CDR3: TGTGCCAGCTCACCAACCTCTCCGGGGCGGGGAGAGACCCAGTACTTC.